The rows below give T cell receptor beta chains drawn from one sample of a study of control samples from healthy donors and cancer patients. TCRdb's table, derived via immunoSEQ multiplex PCR, lists solely in-frame clones and lacks some. The data show fewer than 200,000 clones, around nine tenths seen once. Sequencing was carried out using blood. The receptors stem from a man between 25 and 39 years old in good health. Each CDR3 is given with its conserved first and last residue. Each record gives: J gene, V gene, clone size, D gene, CDR3 DNA, CDR3 protein. A D gene is named only where the DNA matches it firmly. Expanded clones are given a class, and other clones once, few, many or no size at all.

>TRBJ1-6|TRBV7-2|-|TRBD1
TGTGCCAGCAGCTACGACAGGGGACCCTGGGGGTCACCCCTCCACTTT
CASSYDRGPWGSPLHF
>TRBJ1-5|TRBV24-1|-|TRBD1
TGTGCCACCAGTGATACCGGGACAGGGGGGACGCGGGCCCAGCATTTT
CATSDTGTGGTRAQHF
>TRBJ1-2|TRBV15|-|-
TGTGCCACCAGCCTCCGGTGGGCCGCGGAGGGCTACACCTTC
CATSLRWAAEGYTF
>TRBJ2-1|TRBV7-8|-|TRBD2
TGTGCCAGCAGCTTAGTGGCTAGCGGGAGAAATGAGCAGTTCTTC
CASSLVASGRNEQFF
>TRBJ2-2|TRBV5-1|-|-
TGCGCCAGCAGCTGGCGGGACGAAACCGGGGAGCTGTTTTTT
CASSWRDETGELFF
>TRBJ1-1|TRBV4-1|-|-
TGCGCCAGCAGCCAGCTTCGTGCTACAGGGAACACTGAAGCTTTCTTT
CASSQLRATGNTEAFF
>TRBJ2-3|TRBV6-4|-|TRBD1
TGTGCCAGCAGTGACGGGACAGGGGGCGCAGATACGCAGTATTTT
CASSDGTGGADTQYF
>TRBJ2-1|TRBV5-1|few|TRBD2
TGCGCCAGCAGCTCCGGGACTAGAATCTACAATGAGCAGTTCTTC
CASSSGTRIYNEQFF
>TRBJ1-1|TRBV3-1/TRBV3-2|-|TRBD1
TGTGCCAGCAGCCAGCCCGGACTTGACAGGGCGGAAGCTTTCTTT
CASSQPGLDRAEAFF
>TRBJ1-1|TRBV18|-|-
TGTGCCAGCTCACCACCGGGGCCCGTCGACACTGAAGCTTTCTTT
CASSPPGPVDTEAFF
>TRBJ2-3|TRBV18|-|-
TGTGCCAGCTCAGATTGGGGCGTTGGCACAGATACGCAGTATTTT
CASSDWGVGTDTQYF
>TRBJ1-5|TRBV5-5|few|-
TGTGCCAGCAGCTTGGCCAACCGAGATCAGCCCCAGCATTTT
CASSLANRDQPQHF
>TRBJ2-5|TRBV20-1|-|-
TGCAGTGCGGCGAGCAGAAACCAGTACTTC
CSAASRNQYF
>TRBJ1-1|TRBV28|-|-
TGTGCCAGCACCTCCGGACAGTTTAAGATGAACACTGAAGCTTTCTTT
CASTSGQFKMNTEAFF
>TRBJ2-7|TRBV11-2|-|TRBD2
TGTGCCAGCAGCTTAGATCGTTTCTCCGGGACTAGCGGCTCCTACGAGCAGTACTTC
CASSLDRFSGTSGSYEQYF
>TRBJ2-3|TRBV5-1|few|-
TGCGCCAGCAGCCCGCAGGGAGCGGGCTCAGGAGTGACGCAGTATTTT
CASSPQGAGSGVTQYF
>TRBJ1-1|TRBV9|-|-
TGTGCCAGCAGCGTAGTTGAGGTTTTAAACACTGAAGCTTTCTTT
CASSVVEVLNTEAFF
>TRBJ1-2|TRBV19|-|-
TGTGCCAGTAGTATAGATTACAGCCCAACCAACTATGGCTACACCTTC
CASSIDYSPTNYGYTF
>TRBJ2-7|TRBV6-2/TRBV6-3|-|-
TGTGCCAGCAGTACGGAGCCCTACGAGCAGTACTTC
CASSTEPYEQYF
>TRBJ2-7|TRBV11-2|-|-
TGTGCCAGCAGCTTGCCGGGACGGCAATACGAGCAGTACTTC
CASSLPGRQYEQYF
>TRBJ1-3|TRBV2|-|-
TGTGCCAACTCGGTGAGCTCTGGAAACACCATATATTTT
CANSVSSGNTIYF
>TRBJ1-1|TRBV19|-|-
TGTGCCAGTAGTACGACCAAACAGGCGATGATTACTGAAGCTTTCTTT
CASSTTKQAMITEAFF
>TRBJ1-1|TRBV6-2/TRBV6-3|once|TRBD1
TGTGCCAGCAGTTATTCGGACAGGGGGATTGAAGCTTTCTTT
CASSYSDRGIEAFF
>TRBJ1-1|TRBV12-3/TRBV12-4|-|TRBD1
TGTGCCAGCAGTTTGACAGGGATAACTGAAGCTTTCTTT
CASSLTGITEAFF
>TRBJ1-2|TRBV15|once|-
TGTGCCACCAGCCCCGACAGGAACTATGGCTACACCTTC
CATSPDRNYGYTF
>TRBJ1-2|TRBV7-2|-|TRBD1
TGTGCCAGCAGCTCCCGGGACAGTGTCTATGGCTACACCTTC
CASSSRDSVYGYTF